This is a list of T cell receptor beta chains from one sample in a study of T cell repertoires in ileal Crohn's disease. This table comes from immunoSEQ multiplex PCR, and its TCRdb copy is limited to in-frame clones, with some not included. The data show roughly 18,000 clones, less than 90% seen once. Sequencing was done on a sample of ileal tissue. Receptors originate from an adult with Crohn's disease. Both conserved end residues are trimmed from each CDR3.

>TRBV7-2
ASSRQGAGYNSPLH
>TRBV6-1
ASSEVGGGPYEQY
>TRBV11-2
ASSATGIDGYT
>TRBV11-3
ASSLSIRSPNEKLF
>TRBV15
ATSKGQDYNEQF
>TRBV6-5
ASRPRTGIYGYT
>TRBV30
AGDRLHEQY
>TRBV2
ASSVDRGGDEQF
>TRBV9
ASSVELAGGPSEQY
>TRBV7-6
ASSPSRGGTRTGELF
>TRBV27
ASSFAANYGYT
>TRBV9
ASSVSARGSEGYT
>TRBV5-1
ASSLEGAPDTQY
>TRBV30
AWSGQGYTEAF
>TRBV19
ASSKKTGTANTEAF
>TRBV10-3
AIGQGRGTEAF